This TCR beta chain originates from a study of blood T cells in healthy people across ages. A second about 7 to 11 cycle PCR used barcoded and J-beta primers. A 12-random-nucleotide template-switch adaptor tagged each cDNA molecule. TCRdb called the 5' RACE reads again in MiXCR, with one record for every CDR3 protein. The sample consists of some 1 million distinct CDR3 sequences, more than 35% of them appearing once. Findings and caveats of the study: The unsorted PBMCs prevented any conclusive comparison of naive versus antigen-experienced cells.

Germline V CDR1 and CDR2: SGHKS, YYEKEE (reference sequence). Trimming left V 0 bases short and J 7 bases short, with 16 bases between. CDR3 length equals 15 residues. Worth noting for this clonotype: No antigen is known for it.

The clonotype was recovered from an older woman in good health. V and J are TRBV5-5 and TRBJ2-5; D may be TRBD1 or TRBD2 (5 bases each). Sequencing was performed on blood. The CDR3 coding sequence is TGTGCCAGCAGCTTGGGGGGGTCCGGGATGGGGACCCAGTACTTC. Its translation is CASSLGGSGMGTQYF.